The clone carrying this T cell receptor gamma chain came up a few times. Its antigen remains unidentified. Because the CDR3's place on the DNA is in doubt, the DNA is left out and the CDR3 is given as listed by TCRdb. The data were obtained in a study of intestinal T cells in coeliac disease. Overall study results and limits: TRG clustering correctly classified most of the roughly 54 biopsies (around 94%).

For each case, the template was genomic DNA from ten approximately 5-µm formalin-fixed paraffin-embedded scrolls. LymphoTrack primers amplified TRG sequences from around 210 ng of biopsy DNA. TCRdb fed the multiplex PCR reads to CATT. The sample lists hundreds of gamma-chain clones, approximately 52% occurring once. The CDR3 extends over 12 residues, inclusive of both ends. The chain combines TRGV10 with TRGJ1 or TRGJ2. TRGV10 is designated an ORF whose function remains uncertain. The TCR comes from a human donor with celiac disease. The sample comprised a duodenal biopsy. The CDR3 loop reads CTTVLRGTEKLF.